One and the same sample provided the 30 T cell receptor beta chains below, sequenced in a study of identical twins. Via MiXCR, TCRdb re-called the 5' RACE reads, giving one row per CDR3 protein. The sample includes roughly 1.6 million distinct CDR3 sequences, around 33% of them seen just once. Specimen: cord blood. The origin of the receptors is a newborn girl in good health.

V and J are TRBV11-2 and TRBJ2-2; the match to TRBD2 covers 14 bases. V was clipped by 1 base and J by 9 bases; unmatched bases: 10. The length of the CDR3 is 18 residues. Per the germline V gene, CDR1 is SGHAT and CDR2 is FQNNGV. CDR3 sequence reads: CASSLVSRLAGGFRELFF. CDR3 in DNA: TGTGCCAGCAGCTTAGTATCCCGACTAGCGGGAGGGTTCAGGGAGCTGTTTTTT. Complete variable domain (other parts from reference TRBV11-2 and TRBJ2-2): EAGVAQSPRYKIIEKRQSVAFWCNPISGHATLYWYQQILGQGPKLLIQFQNNGVVDDSQLPKDRFSAERLKGVDSTLKIQPAKLEDSAVYLCASSLVSRLAGGFRELFFGEGSRLTVL.

Concerning this clonotype: One junction end does not reproduce the germline sequence, and a read error may be involved. The gene calls are TRBV6-1 and TRBJ1-5; D call uncertain. Per the germline V gene, CDR1 is MNHNS and CDR2 is SASEGT. This CDR3 is built from 11 residues. CDR3 nucleotides: TGTGCCAGCAGCCTGAATCGGCCCCAGCATTTT. It translates to CASSLNRPQHF.

The J gene is TRBJ1-1, the V gene TRBV7-9, with 7 bases that match TRBD1. After removal of 5 bases from V and 11 bases from J, the junction contained 17 bases not matched to a gene. The CDR3 runs 15 residues. Germline loops: CDR1 SEHNR, CDR2 FQNEAQ (reference sequence). As DNA, the CDR3 is TGTGCCAGCAGCGCAACCGGGACAGTAACAAAGCAGGCTTTCTTT. Amino acids: CASSATGTVTKQAFF.

The chain has TRBV20-1 and TRBJ2-5; 13 positions match TRBD2. In germline, CDR1 is DFQATT, CDR2 SNEGSKA (reference sequence). The CDR3 covers 18 residues. The J segment lost 1 base and the V segment lost 3 bases, leaving 11 bases of the junction unmatched. DNA of the CDR3: TGCAGTGCTAGGGGTATGACTAGCGGGGGGTCGATCCAAGAGACCCAGTACTTC. Translated, it gives CSARGMTSGGSIQETQYF.

J is TRBJ2-4 and V is TRBV7-6; tentative D call: TRBD1 (6 bases). The J call may not be correct, given that the DNA end is closer to TRBJ2-7. CDR3 length equals 14 residues. Germline CDR1 and CDR2: SGHVS and FNYEAQ. CDR3 region: CASSIQGSTYEQYF. In nucleotides, the CDR3 is TGTGCCAGCAGCATACAGGGTTCCACCTACGAGCAGTACTTC.

This sequence joins TRBV20-1 and TRBJ2-6; D may be TRBD1 (5 bases). The germline V gene has CDR1 DFQATT and CDR2 SNEGSKA (reference sequence). The CDR3 has 16 residues. V was pared by 5 bases and J by 0 bases, with 14 bases between. The CDR3 reads CSAAGAQSSGANVLTF. CDR3 nucleotide sequence: TGCAGTGCTGCTGGGGCCCAGAGCTCTGGGGCCAACGTCCTGACTTTC.

This clonotype was detected only a few times. V gene TRBV20-1 combines with J gene TRBJ2-1; TRBD2 might be the D (6 bases). The CDR3 length is 15 residues. The V end was cut by 6 bases, the J end by 0 bases, with 15 bases between. In germline, CDR1 is DFQATT, CDR2 SNEGSKA (reference sequence). DNA of the CDR3: TGCAGTGCCCATCGCGGGGCCCTCTCCTACAATGAGCAGTTCTTC. Residues: CSAHRGALSYNEQFF.

The V call is TRBV27, the J call TRBJ1-5; D possibly corresponds to TRBD1 (6 bases). V was clipped by 4 bases and J by 3 bases, with 13 bases between them. CDR1 and CDR2 from the germline V gene are MNHEY and SMNVEV (reference sequence). This CDR3 region has 15 residues. CDR3 residues: CASSSLGQINQPQHF. CDR3 in DNA: TGTGCCAGCAGTTCCCTCGGACAGATCAATCAGCCCCAGCATTTT.

This clonotype was recorded a few times. The CDR3 sequence: CATSGLAGGPGTDTQYF. CDR3 DNA sequence: TGTGCCACCTCGGGACTAGCGGGAGGGCCGGGTACAGATACGCAGTATTTT. This sequence joins TRBV6-1 and TRBJ2-3; 16 bases fit TRBD2. J lost 3 bases, V lost 10 bases, and 10 bases had no gene match. CDR1 and CDR2 (germline): MNHNS, SASEGT. The CDR3 has 17 residues.

V gene TRBV13 combines with J gene TRBJ2-7; 10 nucleotides align to TRBD2. The CDR3 consists of 18 residues. The V segment lost 2 bases and the J segment 2 bases; nucleotides outside the gene matches: 12. Germline V gives CDR1 PRHDT, CDR2 FYEKMQ (reference sequence). The CDR3 reads CASSLLLGLAGATYEQYF. The CDR3 DNA is TGTGCCAGCAGCTTACTACTGGGGCTAGCGGGAGCCACCTACGAGCAGTACTTC.

The chain is built from TRBV12-3 or TRBV12-4 and TRBJ1-5, with D tentatively TRBD1 (5 bases). This CDR3 is built from 14 residues. Trimming cost V 1 base and J 7 bases, with 11 bases left between them. CDR3 sequence reads: CASSLGGGRQPQHF. As DNA, the CDR3 is TGTGCCAGCAGTTTAGGGGGGGGGAGACAGCCCCAGCATTTT.

This clonotype came up a few times. This chain links TRBV4-2 with TRBJ1-4; TRBD1 matches at 7 bases. CDR3 length: 17 residues. Germline V gene data show CDR1 as LGHNA and CDR2 as YNFKEQ. Losses at the gene ends were 2 bases for V and 0 bases for J; bases not matched to a gene: 6. CDR3 in amino acids: CASSQRQGTATNEKLFF. The CDR3 DNA reads as TGTGCCAGCAGCCAACGACAGGGAACTGCAACTAATGAAAAACTGTTTTTT.

The table lists this clonotype with a few counts. The chain joins TRBV5-1 to TRBJ2-3; the D is unclear. Deletions cut 4 bases from V and 2 bases from J, with 14 bases between. There are 15 residues in the CDR3. The germline gives CDR1 SGHRS, CDR2 YFSETQ. CDR3: CASSLGRNPTDTQYF. Written as DNA, the CDR3 is TGCGCCAGCAGCCTCGGACGTAACCCCACAGATACGCAGTATTTT.

This chain uses TRBV12-3 or TRBV12-4 with TRBJ2-3; no reliable D call. CDR3 size: 18 residues. Trimming left V 4 bases short and J 0 bases short, with 20 bases between. CDR3 sequence: CASSSVLRPGKSTDTQYF. The CDR3 DNA follows: TGTGCCAGCAGTTCGGTCCTTCGTCCTGGGAAAAGCACAGATACGCAGTATTTT.

The DNA for the CDR3 is TGCGCCAGCAGCTTGCCAGGGGGGCCTCAAGAGACCCAGTACTTC. Translated, it gives CASSLPGGPQETQYF. The chain combines TRBV5-1 with TRBJ2-5; D may be TRBD1 (7 bases). V was cut by 1 base and J by 2 bases, with 12 bases left in between. CDR3 length: 15 residues. Germline V gene sequence: CDR1 SGHRS, CDR2 YFSETQ.

The chain links TRBV24-1 to TRBJ2-1, with TRBD2 matching over 14 bases. J gave up 6 bases and V 7 bases, and 1 base lay outside the gene matches. The CDR3 runs 14 residues. Germline V CDR1 and CDR2: KGHDR, SFDVKD. CDR3 sequence: CATRGTSGSNEQFF. The CDR3 bases are TGTGCCACCAGAGGGACTAGCGGGAGCAATGAGCAGTTCTTC.

This clonotype was detected ten times or more. The chain links TRBV7-2 to TRBJ2-3; 11 nucleotides match TRBD2. Trimming at V came to 1 base and at J to 9 bases, leaving 3 bases not matched to a gene. The CDR3 spans 14 residues. Germline loops: CDR1 SGHTA, CDR2 FQGNSA. The CDR3 DNA sequence: TGTGCCAGCAGCTTAGTAACTAGCGGGAGAACGCAGTATTTT. Encoded protein: CASSLVTSGRTQYF.

This clonotype was found once. The chain is built from TRBV12-3 or TRBV12-4 and TRBJ1-4; D is unresolved. The CDR3 has 18 amino acids. The V and J ends lost 4 bases and 3 bases respectively, with 21 bases between them. The CDR3 protein is CASSSRHPLNPSNEKLFF. The CDR3 DNA reads as TGTGCCAGCAGTTCCAGACACCCCCTAAACCCCTCTAATGAAAAACTGTTTTTT.

This chain uses TRBV4-2 with TRBJ2-1, with D possibly matching TRBD1 (5 bases). This CDR3 region has 15 residues. Germline assignment: CDR1 LGHNA and CDR2 YNFKEQ. V was trimmed by 0 bases and J by 5 bases, leaving 11 bases between them. DNA for the CDR3: TGTGCCAGCAGCCAAGATCGGACATCCCACAATGAGCAGTTCTTC. It translates to CASSQDRTSHNEQFF.

The chain employs TRBV6-5 and TRBJ2-1, with D perhaps matching TRBD2 (6 bases). Germline V gene sequence: CDR1 MNHEY, CDR2 SVGAGI. V lost 4 bases to trimming and J lost 0 bases, with 10 bases between them. The CDR3 spans 15 residues. This CDR3 is CASSWDWSSYNEQFF. For the CDR3, the DNA is TGTGCCAGCAGTTGGGACTGGAGCTCCTACAATGAGCAGTTCTTC.

A word on this clonotype: The junction differs from germline at one of its ends, possibly a read error. The chain combines TRBV28 with TRBJ1-5, with a tentative D call TRBD1 (6 bases). Germline CDR1 reads MDHEN; CDR2 reads SYDVKM. The CDR3 covers 15 residues. The CDR3 is CASSLGGAVHQPRHF. The CDR3 DNA reads TGTGCCAGCAGTTTGGGGGGCGCGGTGCATCAGCCCCGGCATTTT.

The chain carries TRBV28 and TRBJ2-1, with TRBD2 matching over 10 bases. This CDR3 is 18 amino acids long. The junction had 16 bases not matched to a gene; V was cut back by 1 base and J by 10 bases. Per the germline V gene, CDR1 is MDHEN and CDR2 is SYDVKM. The CDR3 sequence: CASSLFPQLAGLLGEQFF. Here the CDR3 DNA reads TGTGCCAGCAGTTTATTCCCCCAACTAGCGGGACTCCTGGGGGAGCAGTTCTTC.

V is TRBV12-3 or TRBV12-4 and J is TRBJ2-1, with D perhaps TRBD1 (6 bases). V lost 6 bases, J lost 0 bases, and 12 bases lay in between. The CDR3 covers 15 residues. The CDR3 reads CASRWKGVSYNEQFF. The CDR3 nucleotides are TGTGCCAGCAGATGGAAGGGGGTCTCCTACAATGAGCAGTTCTTC.

Of note for this clonotype: Germline and junction disagree at one end, which may indicate a read error. This rearrangement joins TRBV5-1 to TRBJ1-1; D remains unclear. The CDR3 totals 14 residues. CDR1 is SGHRS and CDR2 is YFSETQ in the germline V gene. CDR3 amino acids: CASSLGTGNTEVFF. In nucleotides, the CDR3 is TGCGCCAGCAGCTTGGGAACGGGAAACACTGAAGTTTTCTTT.

The chain combines TRBV5-1 with TRBJ2-2; unclear D gene. Germline CDR1 reads SGHRS; CDR2 reads YFSETQ. The V gene lost 5 bases and the J gene lost 0 bases, with 8 bases spanning the gap. This CDR3 has 14 residues. The CDR3 sequence is CASRGSANTGELFF. The CDR3 DNA sequence: TGCGCCAGCAGAGGGTCAGCGAACACCGGGGAGCTGTTTTTT. The entire variable domain, with the rest obtained from reference TRBV5-1 and TRBJ2-2, is as follows: KAGVTQTPRYLIKTRGQQVTLSCSPISGHRSVSWYQQTPGQGLQFLFEYFSETQRNKGNFPGRFSGRQFSNSRSEMNVSTLELGDSALYLCASRGSANTGELFFGEGSRLTVL.

The V call is TRBV20-1, the J call TRBJ2-3; D is ambiguous. CDR1 DFQATT and CDR2 SNEGSKA come from the germline V gene (reference sequence). The V end was cut by 2 bases, the J end by 0 bases, with 12 bases between. The CDR3 length is 15 residues. The CDR3 loop reads CSARKGSPSTDTQYF. In nucleotides, the CDR3 is TGCAGTGCTAGAAAAGGGTCCCCTAGCACAGATACGCAGTATTTT.

This clonotype came up a few times. The V gene is TRBV18, the J gene TRBJ2-4; a possible D gene is TRBD2 (5 bases). Trimming cost V 4 bases and J 0 bases, with 13 bases left between them. The CDR3 runs to 16 residues. In germline, CDR1 is KGHSH, CDR2 LQKENI. CDR3 protein: CASSRRGNLAKNIQYF. In nucleotides, the CDR3 is TGTGCCAGCTCACGACGGGGAAACCTAGCCAAAAACATTCAGTACTTC.

This clonotype appeared a few times. A far bigger clonotype differs at one base, so this is likely a read error. The V gene is TRBV5-6, the J gene TRBJ2-4; 9 nucleotides align to TRBD1. The DNA end favors TRBJ2-7, so the J call may be wrong. The CDR3 length is 13 residues. Germline V gene data show CDR1 as SGHDT and CDR2 as YYEEEE. The CDR3 DNA follows: TGTGCCAGCAGCCGGGACAGGGCCAACGAGCAGTACTTC. It encodes CASSRDRANEQYF.

This clonotype was seen a single time. The chain has TRBV20-1 and TRBJ2-3; TRBD2 might be the D (5 bases). Germline V gives CDR1 DFQATT, CDR2 SNEGSKA (reference sequence). The V gene lost 5 bases and the J gene lost 8 bases, with 14 bases spanning the gap. This CDR3 comprises 12 residues. The CDR3 reads CSAEGQSGTQYF. The CDR3 DNA sequence: TGCAGTGCTGAGGGCCAGTCAGGTACGCAGTATTTT.

The CDR3 DNA reads TGTGCCAGCTCACCGACGACAGGAGTGGGCTCCTACGAGCAGTACTTC. Residues: CASSPTTGVGSYEQYF. This chain links TRBV18 with TRBJ2-7; TRBD1 is a possible D gene (6 bases). CDR1 and CDR2 from the germline V gene are KGHSH and LQKENI. There are 16 residues in the CDR3. V was shortened by 3 bases and J by 0 bases, with 15 bases between the two germline ends.